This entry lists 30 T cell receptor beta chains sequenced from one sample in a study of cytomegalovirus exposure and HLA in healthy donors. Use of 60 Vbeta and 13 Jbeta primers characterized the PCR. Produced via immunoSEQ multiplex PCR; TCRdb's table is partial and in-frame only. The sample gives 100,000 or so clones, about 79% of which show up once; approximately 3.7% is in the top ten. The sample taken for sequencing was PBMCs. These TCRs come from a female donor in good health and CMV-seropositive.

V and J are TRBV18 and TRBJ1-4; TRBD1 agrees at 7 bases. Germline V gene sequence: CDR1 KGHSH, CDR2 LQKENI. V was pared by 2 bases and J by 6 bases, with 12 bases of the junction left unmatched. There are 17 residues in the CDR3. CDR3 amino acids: CASSPTTGSFGDEKLFF. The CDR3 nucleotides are TGTGCCAGCTCACCAACGACAGGGTCGTTTGGAGATGAAAAACTGTTTTTT.

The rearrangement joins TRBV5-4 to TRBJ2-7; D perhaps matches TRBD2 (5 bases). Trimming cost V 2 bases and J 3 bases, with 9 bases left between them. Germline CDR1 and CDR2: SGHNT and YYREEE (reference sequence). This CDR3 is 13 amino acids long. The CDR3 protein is CASSFGIRYEQYF. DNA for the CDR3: TGTGCCAGCAGCTTCGGGATCCGCTACGAGCAGTACTTC.

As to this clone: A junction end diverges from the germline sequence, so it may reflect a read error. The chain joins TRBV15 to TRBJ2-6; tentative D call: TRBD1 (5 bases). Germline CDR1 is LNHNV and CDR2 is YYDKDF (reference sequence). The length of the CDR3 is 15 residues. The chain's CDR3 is CATSIGPSGANGLTF. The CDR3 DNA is TGTGCCACCAGCATCGGTCCCTCTGGGGCCAACGGCCTGACTTTC.

CDR3 residues: CASSVTGQGDTEAFF. The CDR3 DNA reads TGTGCCAGCAGCGTAACGGGACAGGGCGACACTGAAGCTTTCTTT. This chain links TRBV9 with TRBJ1-1; 9 bases fit TRBD1. Germline-derived CDR1 and CDR2 are SGDLS and YYNGEE. J lost 3 bases, V lost 1 base, and 4 bases had no gene match. CDR3 size: 15 residues.

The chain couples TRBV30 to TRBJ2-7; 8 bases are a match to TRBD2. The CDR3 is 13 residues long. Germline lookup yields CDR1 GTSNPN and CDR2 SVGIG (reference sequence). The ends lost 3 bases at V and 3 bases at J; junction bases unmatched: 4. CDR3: CAWSPGLVYEQYF. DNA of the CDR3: TGTGCCTGGAGCCCGGGACTAGTCTACGAGCAGTACTTC.

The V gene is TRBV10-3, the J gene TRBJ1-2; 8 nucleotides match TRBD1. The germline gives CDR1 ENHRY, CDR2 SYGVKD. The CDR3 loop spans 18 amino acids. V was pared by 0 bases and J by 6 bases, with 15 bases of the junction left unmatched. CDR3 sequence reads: CAISESFRRQGIPNGYTF. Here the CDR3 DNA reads TGTGCCATCAGTGAGTCTTTTAGGCGACAGGGGATCCCGAATGGCTACACCTTC.

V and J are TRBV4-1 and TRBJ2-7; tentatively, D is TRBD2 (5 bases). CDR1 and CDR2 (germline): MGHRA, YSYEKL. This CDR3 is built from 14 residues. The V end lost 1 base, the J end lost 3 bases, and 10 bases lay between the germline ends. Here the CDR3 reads CASSQADRDYEQYF. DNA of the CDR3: TGCGCCAGCAGCCAAGCAGACCGGGACTACGAGCAGTACTTC.

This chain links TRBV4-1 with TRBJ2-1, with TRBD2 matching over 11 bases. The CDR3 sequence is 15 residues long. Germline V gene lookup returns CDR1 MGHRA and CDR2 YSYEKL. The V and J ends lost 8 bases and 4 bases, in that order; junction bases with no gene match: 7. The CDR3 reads CASGSGTSGYNEQFF. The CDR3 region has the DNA TGCGCCAGCGGATCCGGGACTAGCGGTTACAATGAGCAGTTCTTC.

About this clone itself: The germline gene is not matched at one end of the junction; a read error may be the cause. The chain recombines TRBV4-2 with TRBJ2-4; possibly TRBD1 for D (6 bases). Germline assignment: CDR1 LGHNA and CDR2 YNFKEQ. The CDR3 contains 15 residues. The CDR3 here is CASSQARTEGNSQYF. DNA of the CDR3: TGTGCCAGCAGCCAAGCTCGGACAGAGGGAAACAGTCAGTACTTC.

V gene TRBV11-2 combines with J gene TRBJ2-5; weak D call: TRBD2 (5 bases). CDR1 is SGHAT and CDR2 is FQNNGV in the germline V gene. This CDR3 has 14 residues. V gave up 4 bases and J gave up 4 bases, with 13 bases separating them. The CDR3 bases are TGTGCCAGCAGCTCAAACCGGGGAACAGAGACCCAGTACTTC. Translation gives CASSSNRGTETQYF.

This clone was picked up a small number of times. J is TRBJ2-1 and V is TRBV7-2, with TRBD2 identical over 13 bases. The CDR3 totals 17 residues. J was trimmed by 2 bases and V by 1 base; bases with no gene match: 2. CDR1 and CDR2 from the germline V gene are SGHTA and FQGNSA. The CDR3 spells CASSLGLAGGPYNEQFF. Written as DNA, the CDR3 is TGTGCCAGCAGCTTAGGACTAGCGGGGGGCCCCTACAATGAGCAGTTCTTC.

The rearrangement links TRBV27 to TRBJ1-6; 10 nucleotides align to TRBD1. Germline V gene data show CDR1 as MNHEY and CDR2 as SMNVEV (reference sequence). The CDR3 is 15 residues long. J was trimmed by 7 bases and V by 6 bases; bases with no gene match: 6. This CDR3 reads CASSLPGQGNSPLHF. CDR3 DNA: TGTGCCAGCAGCCTACCGGGACAGGGGAATTCACCCCTCCACTTT.

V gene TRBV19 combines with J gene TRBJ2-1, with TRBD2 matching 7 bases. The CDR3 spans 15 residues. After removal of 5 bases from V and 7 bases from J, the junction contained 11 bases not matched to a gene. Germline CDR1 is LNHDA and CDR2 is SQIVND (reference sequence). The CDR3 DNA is TGTGCCAGTAGTGTTGAAGCGGGGTCGGGGAATGAGCAGTTCTTC. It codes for CASSVEAGSGNEQFF.

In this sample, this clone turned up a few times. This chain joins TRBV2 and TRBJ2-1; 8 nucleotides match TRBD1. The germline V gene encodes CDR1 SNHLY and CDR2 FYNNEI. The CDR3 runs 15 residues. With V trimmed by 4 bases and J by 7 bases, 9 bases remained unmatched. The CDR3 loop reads CASSGTGNMWNEQFF. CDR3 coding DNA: TGTGCCAGCAGTGGGACAGGGAATATGTGGAATGAGCAGTTCTTC. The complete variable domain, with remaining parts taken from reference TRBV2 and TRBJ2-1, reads EPEVTQTPSHQVTQMGQEVILRCVPISNHLYFYWYRQILGQKVEFLVSFYNNEISEKSEIFDDQFSVERPDGSNFTLKIRSTKLEDSAMYFCASSGTGNMWNEQFFGPGTRLTVL.

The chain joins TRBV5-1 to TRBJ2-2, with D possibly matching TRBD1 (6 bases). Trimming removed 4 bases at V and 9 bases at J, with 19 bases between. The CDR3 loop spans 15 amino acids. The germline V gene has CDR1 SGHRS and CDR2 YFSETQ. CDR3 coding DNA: TGCGCCAGCAGCCCACGGGACACCTGGGACCGGGAGCTGTTTTTT. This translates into CASSPRDTWDRELFF.

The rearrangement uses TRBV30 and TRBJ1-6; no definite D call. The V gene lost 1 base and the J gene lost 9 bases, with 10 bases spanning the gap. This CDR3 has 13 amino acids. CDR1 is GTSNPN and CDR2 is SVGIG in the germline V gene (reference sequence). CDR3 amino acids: CAWSGGSASPLHF. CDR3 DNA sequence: TGTGCCTGGAGTGGAGGCAGCGCTTCACCCCTCCACTTT.

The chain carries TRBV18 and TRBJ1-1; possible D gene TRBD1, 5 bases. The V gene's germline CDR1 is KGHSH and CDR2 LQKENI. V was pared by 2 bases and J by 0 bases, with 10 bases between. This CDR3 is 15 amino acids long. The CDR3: CASSPSGGLNTEAFF. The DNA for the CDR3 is TGTGCCAGCTCACCAAGCGGGGGATTGAACACTGAAGCTTTCTTT. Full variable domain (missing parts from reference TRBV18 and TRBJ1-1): NAGVMQNPRHLVRRRGQEARLRCSPMKGHSHVYWYRQLPEEGLKFMVYLQKENIIDESGMPKERFSAEFPKEGPSILRIQQVVRGDSAAYFCASSPSGGLNTEAFFGQGTRLTVV.

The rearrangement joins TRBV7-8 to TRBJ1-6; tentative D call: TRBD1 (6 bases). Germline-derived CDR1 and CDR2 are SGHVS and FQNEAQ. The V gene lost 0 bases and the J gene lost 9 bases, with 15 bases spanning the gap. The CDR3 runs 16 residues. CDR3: CASSLALYRESSPLHF. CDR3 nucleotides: TGTGCCAGCAGCTTAGCGCTTTACAGGGAGAGTTCACCCCTCCACTTT.

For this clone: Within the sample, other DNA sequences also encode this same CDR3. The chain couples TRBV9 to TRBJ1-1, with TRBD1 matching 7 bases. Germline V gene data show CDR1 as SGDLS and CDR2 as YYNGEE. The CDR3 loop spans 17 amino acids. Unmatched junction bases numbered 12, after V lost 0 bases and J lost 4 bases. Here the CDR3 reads CASSVVRGGGLGTEAFF. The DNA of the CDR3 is TGTGCCAGCAGCGTAGTTCGAGGGGGCGGTCTGGGCACTGAAGCTTTCTTT. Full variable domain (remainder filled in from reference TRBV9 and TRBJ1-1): DSGVTQTPKHLITATGQRVTLRCSPRSGDLSVYWYQQSLDQGLQFLIQYYNGEERAKGNILERFSAQQFPDLHSELNLSSLELGDSALYFCASSVVRGGGLGTEAFFGQGTRLTVV.

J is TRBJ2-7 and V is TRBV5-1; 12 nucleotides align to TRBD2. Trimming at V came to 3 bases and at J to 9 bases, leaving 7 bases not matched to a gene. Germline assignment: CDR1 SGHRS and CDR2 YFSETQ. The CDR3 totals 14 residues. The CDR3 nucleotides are TGCGCCAGCAGCTCAGGGACTAGCGGGTCCGGGCAGTACTTC. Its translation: CASSSGTSGSGQYF.

CDR3 sequence reads: CASSPQGGGEAFF. The CDR3 DNA follows: TGTGCCAGCAGCCCGCAAGGGGGGGGTGAAGCTTTCTTT. The chain carries TRBV14 and TRBJ1-1, with D possibly being TRBD1 (6 bases). Germline V CDR1 and CDR2: SGHDN, FVKESK. The V gene lost 4 bases and the J gene lost 7 bases, with 13 bases spanning the gap. CDR3 length: 13 residues.

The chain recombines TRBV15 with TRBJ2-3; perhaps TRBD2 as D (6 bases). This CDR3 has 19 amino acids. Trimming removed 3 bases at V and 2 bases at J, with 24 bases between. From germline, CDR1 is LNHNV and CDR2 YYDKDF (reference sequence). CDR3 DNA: TGTGCCACCAGCAGCCCGGATACTCATAGCGGAGGCGACACAGATACGCAGTATTTT. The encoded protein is CATSSPDTHSGGDTDTQYF.

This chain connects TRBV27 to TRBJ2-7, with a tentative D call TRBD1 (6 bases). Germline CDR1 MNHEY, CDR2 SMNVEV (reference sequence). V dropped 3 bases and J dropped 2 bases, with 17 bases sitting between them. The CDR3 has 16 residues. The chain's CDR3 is CASSFPEWGLTYEQYF. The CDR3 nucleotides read TGTGCCAGCAGTTTCCCCGAATGGGGGCTAACCTACGAGCAGTACTTC.

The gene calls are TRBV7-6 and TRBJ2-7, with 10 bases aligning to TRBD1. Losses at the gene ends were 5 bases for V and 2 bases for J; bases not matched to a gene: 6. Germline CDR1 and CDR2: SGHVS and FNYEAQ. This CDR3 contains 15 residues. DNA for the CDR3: TGTGCCAGCAGCCTTAGCGGGACAGGGGCCTACGAGCAGTACTTC. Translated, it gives CASSLSGTGAYEQYF.

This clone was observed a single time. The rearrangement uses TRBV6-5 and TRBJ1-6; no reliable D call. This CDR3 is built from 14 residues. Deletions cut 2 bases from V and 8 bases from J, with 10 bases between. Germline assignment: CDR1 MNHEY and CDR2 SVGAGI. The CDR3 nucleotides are TGTGCCAGCAGTTACGGGATAGCGGATTCACCCCTCCACTTT. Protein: CASSYGIADSPLHF.

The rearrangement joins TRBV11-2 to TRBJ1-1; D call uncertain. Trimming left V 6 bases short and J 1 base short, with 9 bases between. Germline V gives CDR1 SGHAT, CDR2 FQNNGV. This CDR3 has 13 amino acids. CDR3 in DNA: TGTGCCAGCAGGAGGGAGGGGAACACTGAAGCTTTCTTT. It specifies CASRREGNTEAFF.

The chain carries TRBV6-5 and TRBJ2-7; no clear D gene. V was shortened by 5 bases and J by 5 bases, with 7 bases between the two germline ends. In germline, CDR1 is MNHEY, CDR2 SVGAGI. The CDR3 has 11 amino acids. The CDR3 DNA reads TGTGCCAGCAGTGTCGACAACGAGCAGTACTTC. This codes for CASSVDNEQYF.

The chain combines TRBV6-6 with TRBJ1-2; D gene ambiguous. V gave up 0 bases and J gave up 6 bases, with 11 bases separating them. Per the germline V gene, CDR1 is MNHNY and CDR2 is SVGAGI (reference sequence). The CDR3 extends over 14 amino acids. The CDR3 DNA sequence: TGTGCCAGCAGTTACTCTCAGCGGGTCGATGGCTACACCTTC. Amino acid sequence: CASSYSQRVDGYTF.

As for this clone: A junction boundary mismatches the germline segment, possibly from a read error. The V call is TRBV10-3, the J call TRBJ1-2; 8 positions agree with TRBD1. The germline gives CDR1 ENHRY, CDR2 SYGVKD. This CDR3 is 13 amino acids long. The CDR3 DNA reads TGTGCCAGCAGTTACCAGGGGGCGCTTGGCTACACCTTC. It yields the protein CASSYQGALGYTF.

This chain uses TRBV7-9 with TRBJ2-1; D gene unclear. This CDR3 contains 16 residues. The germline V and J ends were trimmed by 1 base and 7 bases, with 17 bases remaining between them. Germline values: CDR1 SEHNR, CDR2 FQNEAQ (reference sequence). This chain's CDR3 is CASSLVSAKPPNEQFF. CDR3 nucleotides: TGTGCCAGCAGCTTAGTCTCCGCCAAGCCCCCTAATGAGCAGTTCTTC.